A selection of T cell receptor beta chains follows, all from one sample in a study of T cell changes during pregnancy in multiple sclerosis. Some clones are missing from TCRdb's copy, which holds only in-frame ones; the method was immunoSEQ multiplex PCR. The table shows tens of thousands of clones, with more than 90% occurring only once. Sample: peripheral blood, taken after pregnancy. The receptors here all came from a female donor in good health, enrolled as a control in a pregnancy study. CDR3s include the opening cysteine and the closing phenylalanine or tryptophan. Fields, in order: CDR3 DNA, CDR3 protein, V gene, CDR3 length, J gene, clone size, D gene. The D gene is left open where the match is weak. The size of a clone is reported for some rows only, either as once, few or many, or as a class for expanded clones.

DNA: TGTGCCAGCAGCCACCGATACAGGGGAGTGAACTACGGCTACACCTTC
CDR3: CASSHRYRGVNYGYTF
V: TRBV5-6
length: 16
J: TRBJ1-2
size: .
D: TRBD1

DNA: TGTGCCAGCAGTGAAATTGGGGGGCGCGGGGGCAATACGCAGTATTTT
CDR3: CASSEIGGRGGNTQYF
V: TRBV6-1
length: 16
J: TRBJ2-3
size: .
D: .

DNA: TGTGCCTGGAATGTGGGCGGGACTGATACGCAGTATTTT
CDR3: CAWNVGGTDTQYF
V: TRBV30
length: 13
J: TRBJ2-3
size: once
D: .

DNA: TGCGCCAGCAGCCAAGAAACTAGCGGGGTAAGCGAGCAGTTCTTC
CDR3: CASSQETSGVSEQFF
V: TRBV4-1
length: 15
J: TRBJ2-1
size: .
D: TRBD2

DNA: TGTGCCTGGAGTGGAGAAACAGCTGAAGCTTTCTTT
CDR3: CAWSGETAEAFF
V: TRBV30
length: 12
J: TRBJ1-1
size: .
D: .

DNA: TGTGCCAGCAGTTTATCGAGGCTAGCGGGCTACGAGCAGTACTTC
CDR3: CASSLSRLAGYEQYF
V: TRBV27
length: 15
J: TRBJ2-7
size: .
D: TRBD2

DNA: TGTGCCAGCAGCGTAGCTTTAAGAGGTGAGCAGTTCTTC
CDR3: CASSVALRGEQFF
V: TRBV9
length: 13
J: TRBJ2-1
size: .
D: .

DNA: TGTGCCACCAGCAGAGATCTGGGGGGGAGGTCCTACAATGAGCAGTTCTTC
CDR3: CATSRDLGGRSYNEQFF
V: TRBV15
length: 17
J: TRBJ2-1
size: .
D: TRBD2

DNA: TGCGCCAGCAGCTTAGCGGGAGAGAACACCGGGGAGCTGTTTTTT
CDR3: CASSLAGENTGELFF
V: TRBV5-1
length: 15
J: TRBJ2-2
size: once
D: TRBD2

DNA: TGCAGCGTTGAAACCTCACAGGGGGCGGGGGGGGAGCTGTTTTTT
CDR3: CSVETSQGAGGELFF
V: TRBV29-1
length: 15
J: TRBJ2-2
size: .
D: TRBD1

DNA: TGTGCCAGCAGCTTCCACCTGTCGGGACAGGTGGGCGAGCAGTACTTC
CDR3: CASSFHLSGQVGEQYF
V: TRBV7-9
length: 16
J: TRBJ2-7
size: .
D: TRBD1

DNA: TGTGCCAGTATAAGGGAGGTTTGTGAAAAACTGTTTTTT
CDR3: CASIREVCEKLFF
V: TRBV19
length: 13
J: TRBJ1-4
size: .
D: .

DNA: TGTGCCAGCAGTACAGCGGGCGGCGGGGCTTCCAATGAGCAGTTCTTC
CDR3: CASSTAGGGASNEQFF
V: TRBV6-4
length: 16
J: TRBJ2-1
size: once
D: .

DNA: TGTGCCAGTAGTATCGGACAGGCGTCGGGTGGCTACACCTTC
CDR3: CASSIGQASGGYTF
V: TRBV19
length: 14
J: TRBJ1-2
size: .
D: TRBD1

DNA: TGTGCCAGCAGCTTAGAGGCAGGTAGCGAATTCTACGAGCAGTACTTC
CDR3: CASSLEAGSEFYEQYF
V: TRBV11-2
length: 16
J: TRBJ2-7
size: .
D: .

DNA: TGTGCCAGCATAGCTCTTCCGGGTAATTCACCCCTCCACTTT
CDR3: CASIALPGNSPLHF
V: TRBV2
length: 14
J: TRBJ1-6
size: .
D: .

DNA: TGTGCCAGCAGTTCGATTAGCGGGACCTACGAGCAGTACTTC
CDR3: CASSSISGTYEQYF
V: TRBV2
length: 14
J: TRBJ2-7
size: .
D: TRBD2

DNA: TGTGCCAGCTCACCATTAGGGACTAGCGGACTCTACGAGCAGTACTTC
CDR3: CASSPLGTSGLYEQYF
V: TRBV18
length: 16
J: TRBJ2-7
size: .
D: TRBD2

DNA: TGCGCCAGCAGCTTGTTCGACAGGGGACGTGGCTACACCTTC
CDR3: CASSLFDRGRGYTF
V: TRBV5-1
length: 14
J: TRBJ1-2
size: .
D: TRBD1

DNA: TGTGCCAGCAGCTTAGATCAGGGGAATGAGCAGTTCTTC
CDR3: CASSLDQGNEQFF
V: TRBV7-8
length: 13
J: TRBJ2-1
size: .
D: .

DNA: TGTGCCAGCAGCCCGACCGCAGGGACTAGCGGGGGATCTAACACAGATACGCAGTATTTT
CDR3: CASSPTAGTSGGSNTDTQYF
V: TRBV13
length: 20
J: TRBJ2-3
size: .
D: TRBD2

DNA: TGCGCCAGCAGCCCGGGACAGGGGGCCGGCTATGGCTACACCTTC
CDR3: CASSPGQGAGYGYTF
V: TRBV5-1
length: 15
J: TRBJ1-2
size: .
D: TRBD1

DNA: TGTGCCAGCAGCACATCTAGCGGGAGAGTGTACGAGCAGTACTTC
CDR3: CASSTSSGRVYEQYF
V: TRBV28
length: 15
J: TRBJ2-7
size: .
D: TRBD2

DNA: TGCGCCAGCAGCCAAGCGCCCGCACAGGGGACCGGGGAGCTGTTTTTT
CDR3: CASSQAPAQGTGELFF
V: TRBV4-1
length: 16
J: TRBJ2-2
size: .
D: TRBD1

DNA: TGTGCCAGTAGTTTTACGGGAGCAAAGACCCAGTACTTC
CDR3: CASSFTGAKTQYF
V: TRBV19
length: 13
J: TRBJ2-5
size: .
D: .